Below are 25 T cell receptor beta chains sequenced from a single sample in a study of T cell repertoires in cytomegalovirus infection. TCRdb reprocessed the reads via MiXCR and lists one record per CDR3 protein. The top ten clones hold 10% to 13% of a sample with 450,000 to 600,000 distinct CDR3 sequences, around 11% of them seen once. The sample comprised PBMCs. These receptors all come from a human donor in good health (CMV status not recorded). Some clones in this sample may be carry-over from other donors' samples.

This clonotype showed up many times. The V and J genes are TRBV11-2 and TRBJ2-5; the match to TRBD2 covers 13 bases. Per germline, CDR1 SGHAT and CDR2 FQNNGV. The CDR3 consists of 16 residues. The V gene end was trimmed by 2 bases and the J gene end by 5 bases; junction bases not matched to a gene: 5. CDR3 sequence (DNA): TGTGCCAGCAGCTTATCAACTAGCGGGAGGGGGGAGACCCAGTACTTC. Residues: CASSLSTSGRGETQYF.

This clonotype was observed many times. The V and J genes are TRBV6-2 or TRBV6-3 and TRBJ2-5; D remains ambiguous. This CDR3 spans 11 amino acids. Trimming took off 5 bases at V and 7 bases at J, with 8 bases between the two ends. The V gene's germline CDR1 is MNHEY and CDR2 SVGEGT. The CDR3 sequence is CASSQPRTQYF. In nucleotides, the CDR3 is TGTGCCAGCAGTCAACCAAGGACCCAGTACTTC.

This chain joins TRBV5-1 and TRBJ2-1; 8 bases line up with TRBD2. The CDR3 sequence is 13 residues long. V lost 1 base to trimming and J lost 10 bases; unmatched junction nucleotides: 4. CDR1 is SGHRS, CDR2 YFSETQ, per germline. The CDR3 DNA follows: TGCGCCAGCAGCTTGCGGGAGGGCCTAGAGCAGTTCTTC. Residues: CASSLREGLEQFF.

This clonotype was recorded many times. The chain joins TRBV4-1 to TRBJ2-2, with 9 bases aligning to TRBD1. The V gene's germline CDR1 is MGHRA and CDR2 YSYEKL. Germline trimming cut 7 bases from V and 6 bases from J; bases unmatched to any gene: 12. The CDR3 totals 16 residues. The CDR3 spells CASTRRVRQGAGELFF. The CDR3, as DNA: TGCGCCAGCACAAGACGTGTCCGACAGGGGGCCGGGGAGCTGTTTTTT.

The chain has TRBV18 and TRBJ1-3, with TRBD1 matching 7 bases. V dropped 0 bases and J dropped 1; count of bases not matched to a gene: 3. This CDR3 has 16 residues. The germline gives CDR1 KGHSH, CDR2 LQKENI. The CDR3 protein is CASSPPEQGSGNTIYF. CDR3 bases: TGTGCCAGCTCACCACCGGAACAGGGGTCTGGAAACACCATATATTTT.

In its sample, this clonotype was seen a few times. The CDR3 sequence: CASSVRTGNEQFF. Here the CDR3 DNA reads TGTGCCAGCAGCGTCCGGACTGGGAATGAGCAGTTCTTC. This sequence joins TRBV9 and TRBJ2-1; weak D call: TRBD2 (5 bases). Trimming pared 2 bases from V and 7 bases from J, leaving 10 bases between. The CDR3 has 13 amino acids. Germline CDR1 is SGDLS and CDR2 is YYNGEE.

This clonotype came up many times. V is TRBV6-5 and J is TRBJ2-7, with 8 positions matching TRBD2. The germline V gene has CDR1 MNHEY and CDR2 SVGAGI. The CDR3 length is 15 residues. Germline trimming cut 5 bases from V and 6 bases from J; bases unmatched to any gene: 12. The CDR3 nucleotides are TGTGCCAGCAGTCGTACTAGCGGTCCTGGGGGCGAGCAGTACTTC. Its translation is CASSRTSGPGGEQYF.

CDR3 sequence reads: CATSDPGLAGNNEQFF. The CDR3 coding sequence is TGTGCCACCAGTGATCCGGGACTAGCGGGGAATAATGAGCAGTTCTTC. This rearrangement joins TRBV24-1 to TRBJ2-1; 13 bases are shared with TRBD2. The CDR3 runs to 16 residues. Germline assignment: CDR1 KGHDR and CDR2 SFDVKD. V shed 3 bases, J shed 7 bases, and the junction held 5 bases outside the gene matches.

This clonotype was counted ten times or more. V is TRBV2 and J is TRBJ2-1; the D is unclear. Trimming stripped 0 bases from V and 0 bases from J, with 12 bases between. Germline V gene lookup returns CDR1 SNHLY and CDR2 FYNNEI. The CDR3 extends over 17 amino acids. In nucleotides, the CDR3 is TGTGCCAGCAGTGAAGCGGCGCGGTTTAGCTCCTACAATGAGCAGTTCTTC. It codes for CASSEAARFSSYNEQFF.

The CDR3 DNA sequence: TGTGCCAGCAGCCTGGGGAGCGGGGGGGCAGGCGGGGAGCTGTTTTTT. Translation: CASSLGSGGAGGELFF. The V call is TRBV5-3, the J call TRBJ2-2, with 10 nucleotides matching TRBD2. TRBV5-3 is reported as an ORF; its role is uncertain. Trimming cost V 8 bases and J 7 bases; bases outside gene matches: 14. The CDR3 loop spans 16 amino acids.

Ten or more counts support this clonotype. This chain links TRBV5-1 with TRBJ2-7; D remains ambiguous. Looked up from germline, CDR1 is SGHRS and CDR2 is YFSETQ. Trimming cost V 0 bases and J 2 bases, with 6 bases left between them. The CDR3 length is 13 residues. The CDR3 sequence: CASSLDITYEQYF. The DNA for the CDR3 is TGCGCCAGCAGCTTGGATATTACCTACGAGCAGTACTTC.

This clonotype appeared many times. V usage is TRBV4-2 and J usage is TRBJ2-7; D gene uncertain. This CDR3 region has 14 residues. Germline V CDR1 and CDR2: LGHNA, YNFKEQ. V lost 0 bases to trimming and J lost 3 bases, with 9 bases between them. The CDR3 DNA reads as TGTGCCAGCAGCCAAGATCTCCGAGACTACGAGCAGTACTTC. Translating gives CASSQDLRDYEQYF.

This clonotype was detected a few times. The gene calls are TRBV5-6 and TRBJ1-5, with 9 bases identical to TRBD1. This CDR3 comprises 15 residues. Looked up from germline, CDR1 is SGHDT and CDR2 is YYEEEE. V dropped 4 bases and J dropped 5; count of bases not matched to a gene: 7. For the CDR3, the DNA is TGTGCCAGCAGCCGAGGACAGGGGCTGTATCAGCCCCAGCATTTT. It is translated as CASSRGQGLYQPQHF.

This clonotype was detected once. This chain links TRBV2 with TRBJ2-1, with a weak D call TRBD1 (6 bases). Trimming took off 7 bases at V and 7 bases at J, with 11 bases between the two ends. Germline CDR1 reads SNHLY; CDR2 reads FYNNEI. The CDR3 totals 12 residues. The CDR3, as DNA: TGTGCCAGCATCCAAGGGGGAAATGAGCAGTTCTTC. Amino acids: CASIQGGNEQFF.

This clonotype has at least ten counts. This sequence joins TRBV7-6 and TRBJ2-3; D may be TRBD1 or TRBD2 (6 bases each). This CDR3 has 13 residues. Germline V gene data show CDR1 as SGHVS and CDR2 as FNYEAQ. V was cut by 5 bases and J by 1 base, with 7 bases left in between. The CDR3 coding sequence is TGTGCCAGCAGCAGGGGGGGCACAGATACGCAGTATTTT. It translates to CASSRGGTDTQYF.

The CDR3, as DNA: TGTGCCAGCAGCCCTGCGGGTGCTCAGCAAGAGACCCAGTACTTC. This encodes CASSPAGAQQETQYF. This chain joins TRBV5-4 and TRBJ2-5; weak D call: TRBD2 (5 bases). V dropped 4 bases and J dropped 2 bases, with 15 bases sitting between them. This CDR3 region has 15 residues. Germline-derived CDR1 and CDR2 are SGHNT and YYREEE (reference sequence).

This clonotype was recorded many times. The chain combines TRBV7-8 with TRBJ2-1; 9 bases match TRBD2. The CDR3 has 16 amino acids. Germline V CDR1 and CDR2: SGHVS, FQNEAQ. The J segment lost 10 bases and the V segment lost 4 bases, leaving 14 bases of the junction unmatched. DNA of the CDR3: TGTGCCAGCAGCTGGAATAGCGGGGGCCCCCAAGGAGAGCAGTTCTTC. This sequence encodes CASSWNSGGPQGEQFF.

This clonotype was seen repeatedly, ten times or more. This chain links TRBV12-3 or TRBV12-4 with TRBJ2-3, with D perhaps given as TRBD1 or TRBD2 (5 bases each). V gave up 1 base and J gave up 12 bases, with 14 bases separating them. The CDR3 sequence is 13 residues long. The CDR3: CASSLVEAGAQYF. DNA for the CDR3: TGTGCCAGCAGTTTAGTGGAGGCCGGGGCCCAGTATTTT.

This clonotype was observed at least ten times. The chain links TRBV7-8 to TRBJ2-3; TRBD1 is a possible D gene (5 bases). Germline CDR1 is SGHVS and CDR2 is FQNEAQ. The CDR3 is made up of 15 amino acids. The V gene lost 4 bases and the J gene lost 4 bases, with 15 bases spanning the gap. The DNA for the CDR3 is TGTGCCAGCAGCTCGATGATCAGCAGGGCAGATACGCAGTATTTT. Its protein product is CASSSMISRADTQYF.

This clonotype was recorded at least ten times. The rearrangement joins TRBV29-1 to TRBJ2-5, with D possibly TRBD2 on 5 matching bases. The CDR3 runs to 13 residues. Trimming cost V 4 bases and J 2 bases, with 11 bases left between them. Germline CDR1 is SQVTM and CDR2 is ANQGSEA. The CDR3 sequence: CSVVEGTQETQYF. CDR3 in DNA: TGCAGCGTTGTAGAGGGAACTCAAGAGACCCAGTACTTC.

The table lists this clonotype with many counts. A much larger clone lies a single base off, so this may be a read error. The V call is TRBV7-9, the J call TRBJ2-3; D unresolved. V was clipped by 1 base and J by 4 bases, with 6 bases between them. The CDR3 extends over 13 amino acids. CDR1 and CDR2 from the germline V gene are SEHNR and FQNEAQ (reference sequence). The CDR3 loop is CASSLEGSDTQYF. CDR3 nucleotides: TGTGCCAGCAGCTTAGAGGGATCAGATACGCAGTATTTT.

This clonotype was recorded at least ten times. This rearrangement joins TRBV6-5 to TRBJ1-1; TRBD1 is a possible D gene (6 bases). Germline V gene data show CDR1 as MNHEY and CDR2 as SVGAGI. The CDR3 sequence is 16 residues long. V lost 4 bases and J 7 bases, leaving 22 bases between the germline ends. The CDR3, as DNA: TGTGCCAGCAGTTCCCCCCCCGGACACGGAGGGGGTGAAGCTTTCTTT. This encodes CASSSPPGHGGGEAFF.

This chain uses TRBV30 with TRBJ2-1; no reliable D call. This CDR3 has 10 amino acids. CDR1 is GTSNPN and CDR2 is SVGIG in the germline V gene (reference sequence). V was shortened by 0 bases and J by 10 bases, with 4 bases between the two germline ends. As DNA, the CDR3 is TGTGCCTGGAGTGTACAGGAGCAGTTCTTC. It yields the protein CAWSVQEQFF. Together with reference TRBV30 and TRBJ2-1, the CDR3 gives the full variable domain: SQTIHQWPATLVQPVGSPLSLECTVEGTSNPNLYWYRQAAGRGLQLLFYSVGIGQISSEVPQNLSASRPQDRQFILSSKKLLLSDSGFYLCAWSVQEQFFGPGTRLTVL.

This clonotype was counted ten times or more. This chain links TRBV7-2 with TRBJ2-5; D gene uncertain. V was shortened by 5 bases and J by 2 bases, with 3 bases between the two germline ends. Germline V gene lookup returns CDR1 SGHTA and CDR2 FQGNSA. The CDR3 spans 11 residues. The CDR3 DNA follows: TGTGCCAGCAGCGCACAAGAGACCCAGTACTTC. Its protein is CASSAQETQYF.

This clonotype was recorded at least ten times. J is TRBJ1-6 and V is TRBV10-3, with 10 nucleotides matching TRBD1. Germline assignment: CDR1 ENHRY and CDR2 SYGVKD. The CDR3 covers 17 residues. Losses at the gene ends were 4 bases for V and 5 bases for J; bases not matched to a gene: 8. The CDR3 region is CAISGLSGTGDNSPLHF. CDR3 coding DNA: TGTGCCATCAGTGGGCTGTCCGGGACAGGGGATAATTCACCCCTCCACTTT.